The T cell receptor (beta chain) described here comes from a study of shared clonotypes between healthy human individuals (dated by TCRdb to 2020 to 2022). As for the study more broadly: Three men and a couple of women, aged 18 to 49 years, made up the cohort. For each donor, CD4 naive and CD4 memory were each run on three plates, CD8 naive on two plates, and CD8 memory on one plate. Blood TCR repertoires of five healthy adults were deeply sequenced to estimate repertoire size and the extent of clonotype sharing between individuals. To increase sequencing depth and limit assay-specific biases, TCR repertoire library preparation and sequencing were carried out by different laboratories using diverse techniques. Per donor, leukapheresis produced somewhere between about 0.8 and 9.5 billion PBMCs. Broader findings and caveats from the paper: Naive subsets generally had larger estimated clonotype richness than memory subsets. Based on pairwise subsampling, the degree of clonotype sharing among donors was expected to be affected by sequencing depth. Even with the large sequencing depth, rarefaction of the sorted-subset datasets indicated that sequencing was incomplete. Sampling was limited to blood, and TCR repertoires in tissue likely differ from TCR repertoires in blood. When several donors were compared, the shared fraction of clonotypes was around 5% for naive CD4, around 3.5% for naive CD8, more than 2% for memory CD4, and 0.4% for memory CD8. Higher generation probabilities were observed for clonotypes shared by all four sorted-subset donors than for non-shared clonotypes. The genetic and exposure-history diversity represented was limited by the small number of donors.

The V end loses 10 bases and the J end loses 9 bases, and a stretch of 19 bases separates them. Including the terminal cysteine and phenylalanine, the CDR3 comprises 13 residues. The only DNA kept is the CDR3, 39 bases in frame from the first base. The germline V gene provides CDR1 MDHEN and CDR2 SYDVKM. A word on this clone: No antigen is known for it. There are no base qualities to consult, and no much larger clone falls within one base.

The donors were healthy, HIV-negative adults with no recently reported acute infections or vaccinations. Every donor was a Caucasian adult living in Nashville, Tennessee, USA. Magnetic negative selection was used to enrich CD4+ T cells, after which naive cells were positively selected on CD45RA and the negative fraction became the memory subset. After blood collection by leukapheresis, PBMCs were isolated using Ficoll-Histopaque density gradient centrifugation and then cryopreserved in the vapor phase of liquid nitrogen. Analytical flow cytometry was used to check the purity and quantity of each magnetically sorted T cell population. Each sorted fraction had its genomic DNA isolated and then quantified by UV absorbance on a Nanodrop 2000c. TCR CDR3 regions were amplified from genomic DNA by multiplex PCR using the deep immunoSEQ assay. For each cell subset, the extracted genomic DNA was distributed evenly across all wells of several immunoSEQ 96-well plates, and each plate served as one replicate. For sorted subsets, each replicate PCR was loaded with roughly 190 ng genomic DNA, equivalent to 25,000 to 35,000 T cell genomes. Purified libraries were quantified with a Qubit 3.0 fluorometer, sized on a Bioanalyzer 2100, and re-quantified with the KAPA Library Quantification kit. Every immunoSEQ 96-well plate was sequenced on a separate single-read 150-cycle Illumina NextSeq 550 flow cell. In the paper's pipeline: The immunoSEQ output contained only junctional sequences without quality scores, so filtering could not match that applied to full-length reads. To assign V/J genes and CDR3, sequences were annotated using PyIR, a Python wrapper for IgBLAST v1.9, with IMGT germline references. Reads were removed for weak V/J assignments (E-value above 1e-6), missing CDR3, stop codons, out-of-frame junctions, or ambiguous translated residues. V3J clonotypes were defined as sequences sharing the same inferred V gene, J gene, and CDR3 amino acid sequence. Percentage overlap between repertoires was calculated by dividing the number of shared unique clonotypes by the size of the smaller repertoire. Richness of each repertoire was evaluated using RTK rarefaction, the Chao1 estimator, and Recon v2.1 estimates of unobserved clonotypes. OLGA was used to compute generation probabilities for all TCRbeta clonotypes that the gDNA method yielded from a few donors. TCRdb stores this immuneACCESS table with in-frame sequences only. Part of the clones is absent; in the studies checked, under half of the shortfall reflects unresolved V genes, and no reason is known for the rest. V and J calls and clone size are those listed in that table; D and trimming were worked out from the DNA. The sample includes fewer than 2.5 million clones, with 93% observed a single time. The leading ten clones occupy 0.36% of the sample.

The specimen was naive CD4+ T cells from PBMCs. The intended sense of this specimen's cell subset or site label: CD45RA+ positively selected. The rearranged chain carries TRBV28 and TRBJ1-5; the D gene assignment is ambiguous. The receptor was isolated from a young man in good health. Some clones in this sample may be carry-over from other donors' samples. The CDR3 here reads CATTGREPSPQHF. Read as DNA, the sequence is TGTGCCACCACCGGCCGAGAACCTTCGCCCCAGCATTTT.